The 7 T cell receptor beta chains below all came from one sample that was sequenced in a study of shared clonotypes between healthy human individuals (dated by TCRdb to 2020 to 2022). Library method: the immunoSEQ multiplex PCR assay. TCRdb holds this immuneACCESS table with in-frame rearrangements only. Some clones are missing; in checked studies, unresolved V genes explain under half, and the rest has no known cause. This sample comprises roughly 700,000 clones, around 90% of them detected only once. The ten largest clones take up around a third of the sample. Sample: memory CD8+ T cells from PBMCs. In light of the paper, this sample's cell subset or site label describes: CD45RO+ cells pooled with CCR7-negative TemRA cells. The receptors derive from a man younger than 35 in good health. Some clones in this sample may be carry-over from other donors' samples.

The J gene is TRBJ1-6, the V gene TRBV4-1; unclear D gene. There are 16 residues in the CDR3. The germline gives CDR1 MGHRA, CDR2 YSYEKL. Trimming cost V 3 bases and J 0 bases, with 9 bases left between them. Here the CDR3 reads CASSQAGSSYNSPLHF. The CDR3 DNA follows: TGCGCCAGCAGCCAGGCAGGCAGCTCCTATAATTCACCCCTCCACTTT.

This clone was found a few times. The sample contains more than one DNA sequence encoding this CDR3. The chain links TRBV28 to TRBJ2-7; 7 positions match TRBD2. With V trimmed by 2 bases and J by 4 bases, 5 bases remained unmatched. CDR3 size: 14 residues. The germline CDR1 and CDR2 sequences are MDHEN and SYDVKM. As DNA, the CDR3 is TGTGCCAGCAGTTTAGCGGGAGATGGGTACGAGCAGTACTTC. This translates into CASSLAGDGYEQYF.

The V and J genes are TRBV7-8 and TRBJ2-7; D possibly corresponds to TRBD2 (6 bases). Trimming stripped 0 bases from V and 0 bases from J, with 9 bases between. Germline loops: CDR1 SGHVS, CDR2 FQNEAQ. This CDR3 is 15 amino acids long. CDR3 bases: TGTGCCAGCAGCTTAGCGGGAGGCAGCTCCTACGAGCAGTACTTC. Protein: CASSLAGGSSYEQYF. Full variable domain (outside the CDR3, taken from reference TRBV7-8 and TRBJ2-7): GAGVSQSPRYKVAKRGQDVALRCDPISGHVSLFWYQQALGQGPEFLTYFQNEAQLDKSGLPSDRFFAERPEGSVSTLKIQRTQQEDSAVYLCASSLAGGSSYEQYFGPGTRLTVT.

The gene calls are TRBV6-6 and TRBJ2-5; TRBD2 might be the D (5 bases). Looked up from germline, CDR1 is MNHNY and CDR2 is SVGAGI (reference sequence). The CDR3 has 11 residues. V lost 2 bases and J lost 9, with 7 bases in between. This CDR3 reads CASSYAGPQYF. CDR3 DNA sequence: TGTGCCAGCAGTTACGCGGGCCCCCAGTACTTC.

CDR3 residues: CASSQDRGETQYF. In DNA, the CDR3 is TGCGCCAGCAGCCAAGATCGCGGAGAGACCCAGTACTTC. The chain joins TRBV4-1 to TRBJ2-5; D remains unclear. This CDR3 has 13 residues. Trimming took off 0 bases at V and 4 bases at J, with 6 bases between the two ends. Germline assignment: CDR1 MGHRA and CDR2 YSYEKL.

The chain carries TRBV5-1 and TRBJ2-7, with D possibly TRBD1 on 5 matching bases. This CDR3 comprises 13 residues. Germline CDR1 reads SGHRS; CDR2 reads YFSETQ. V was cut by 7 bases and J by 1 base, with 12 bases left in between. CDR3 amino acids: CASGQGVSYEQYF. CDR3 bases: TGCGCCAGCGGTCAGGGTGTATCCTACGAGCAGTACTTC.

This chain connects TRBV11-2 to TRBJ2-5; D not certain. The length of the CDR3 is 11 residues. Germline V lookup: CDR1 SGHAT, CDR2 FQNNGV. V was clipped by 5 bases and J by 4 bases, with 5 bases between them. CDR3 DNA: TGTGCCAGCAGCCCAGGAGAGACCCAGTACTTC. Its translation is CASSPGETQYF.